A selection of T cell receptor beta chains follows, all from one sample in a study of T cells after posttransplantation cyclophosphamide. Some clones are missing from TCRdb's copy, which holds only in-frame ones; the method was immunoSEQ multiplex PCR. Of 20,000 to 25,000 clones in the sample, roughly nine tenths were seen once. This material consisted of PBMCs, taken after allogeneic stem cell transplant with posttransplant cyclophosphamide. The receptors stem from a female patient younger than 45 who received an allogeneic stem cell transplant from an unrelated donor, was CMV-positive, and had no GVHD. A share of the T cells may be of graft donor origin. CDR3s include the opening cysteine and the closing phenylalanine or tryptophan. The D gene is left open where the match is weak. Size tells how often a clone was seen (once, few, many) or the class of an expanded clone, and some rows leave it out.

D gene: .; J gene: TRBJ1-6; V gene: TRBV5-1; clone size: .; CDR3 DNA: TGCGCCAGCAGCTTGGCTGGGGGGAATAATTCACCCCTCCACTTT; CDR3 protein: CASSLAGGNNSPLHF
D gene: .; J gene: TRBJ1-2; V gene: TRBV7-9; clone size: .; CDR3 DNA: TGTGCCAGCAGCCCTGCGGCCGCTTCTAACTATGGCTACACCTTC; CDR3 protein: CASSPAAASNYGYTF
D gene: .; J gene: TRBJ1-4; V gene: TRBV27; clone size: .; CDR3 DNA: TGTGCCAGCAGTTTATCTCTTAATGAAAAACTGTTTTTT; CDR3 protein: CASSLSLNEKLFF
D gene: .; J gene: TRBJ1-2; V gene: TRBV4-2; clone size: .; CDR3 DNA: TGTGCCAGCAGCCAAATTGTGGACAACTACTATGGCTACACCTTC; CDR3 protein: CASSQIVDNYYGYTF
D gene: TRBD1; J gene: TRBJ2-5; V gene: TRBV2; clone size: .; CDR3 DNA: TGTGCCAGCGAGGGACAGGGACAAGAGACCCAGTACTTC; CDR3 protein: CASEGQGQETQYF
D gene: TRBD2; J gene: TRBJ2-1; V gene: TRBV6-4; clone size: .; CDR3 DNA: TGTGCCAGCAGTGCAGCTAGCGGGGGGTCCTACAATGAGCAGTTCTTC; CDR3 protein: CASSAASGGSYNEQFF
D gene: .; J gene: TRBJ1-4; V gene: TRBV6-5; clone size: once; CDR3 DNA: TGTGCCAGCAGTTACTCGACGGGGGGGGAAAAACTGTTTTTT; CDR3 protein: CASSYSTGGEKLFF
D gene: TRBD1; J gene: TRBJ1-5; V gene: TRBV10-2; clone size: .; CDR3 DNA: TGCGCCAGCAGTGAGTGGGACAGGGTGTCACAGCCCCAGCATTTT; CDR3 protein: CASSEWDRVSQPQHF
D gene: TRBD1; J gene: TRBJ2-7; V gene: TRBV30; clone size: .; CDR3 DNA: TGTGCCTGGAGTGTAATCACAGGGGGCGAGCAGTACTTC; CDR3 protein: CAWSVITGGEQYF
D gene: TRBD2; J gene: TRBJ2-5; V gene: TRBV18; clone size: once; CDR3 DNA: TGTGCCAGCTCACCTTTAGCGGGACGGATGTACCAAGAGACCCAGTACTTC; CDR3 protein: CASSPLAGRMYQETQYF
D gene: .; J gene: TRBJ2-2; V gene: TRBV11-2; clone size: .; CDR3 DNA: TGTGCCAGCAGCTTACAGGCGGGGGAGCTGTTTTTT; CDR3 protein: CASSLQAGELFF
D gene: .; J gene: TRBJ2-2; V gene: TRBV7-9; clone size: few; CDR3 DNA: TGTGCCAGCAGCCCGTATCAGGGGTTTTCCACCGGGGAGCTGTTTTTT; CDR3 protein: CASSPYQGFSTGELFF
D gene: .; J gene: TRBJ1-5; V gene: TRBV6-1; clone size: .; CDR3 DNA: TGTGCCAGCAGGGTGGGTCAGGTTAGCAATCAGCCCCAGCATTTT; CDR3 protein: CASRVGQVSNQPQHF
D gene: .; J gene: TRBJ1-3; V gene: TRBV5-6; clone size: .; CDR3 DNA: TGTGCCAGCAGCTTGGATCCTTGGGCTGCAAACACCATATATTTT; CDR3 protein: CASSLDPWAANTIYF
D gene: .; J gene: TRBJ2-1; V gene: TRBV10-2; clone size: .; CDR3 DNA: TGCGCCAGCAGTGAGTCTCGGGGAAACCATGAGCAGTTCTTC; CDR3 protein: CASSESRGNHEQFF
D gene: .; J gene: TRBJ1-4; V gene: TRBV7-9; clone size: .; CDR3 DNA: TGTGCCAGCAGACCTTTGCCGGGGCGGGGTAATGAAAAACTGTTTTTT; CDR3 protein: CASRPLPGRGNEKLFF
D gene: .; J gene: TRBJ1-1; V gene: TRBV19; clone size: .; CDR3 DNA: TGTGCCAGTAGTTTCAGGTTGGGGGGGCCCCAAACTGAAGCTTTCTTT; CDR3 protein: CASSFRLGGPQTEAFF
D gene: .; J gene: TRBJ1-5; V gene: TRBV9; clone size: .; CDR3 DNA: TGTGCCAGCAGCGTAGAAGGAGGGATTAATCAGCCCCAGCATTTT; CDR3 protein: CASSVEGGINQPQHF
D gene: TRBD2; J gene: TRBJ2-3; V gene: TRBV4-2; clone size: .; CDR3 DNA: TGTGCCAGCAGCCAAGATATCGGGGGGGCATTAGATACGCAGTATTTT; CDR3 protein: CASSQDIGGALDTQYF
D gene: TRBD1; J gene: TRBJ1-3; V gene: TRBV28; clone size: .; CDR3 DNA: TGTGCCAGCATCGCGACAGGGTCCTCATCGCCTGGAAACACCATATATTTT; CDR3 protein: CASIATGSSSPGNTIYF
D gene: .; J gene: TRBJ2-2; V gene: TRBV19; clone size: .; CDR3 DNA: TGTGCCAGTAGTATAGAAACAGCCACCGGGGAGCTGTTTTTT; CDR3 protein: CASSIETATGELFF
D gene: .; J gene: TRBJ2-7; V gene: TRBV6-5; clone size: .; CDR3 DNA: TGTGCCAGCAGTTACTCGAGCCAGGCGTACGAGCAGTACTTC; CDR3 protein: CASSYSSQAYEQYF
D gene: TRBD2; J gene: TRBJ2-3; V gene: TRBV18; clone size: .; CDR3 DNA: TGTGCCAGCTCACCACCTAGCGGGGGGCTCACAGATACGCAGTATTTT; CDR3 protein: CASSPPSGGLTDTQYF
D gene: .; J gene: TRBJ1-6; V gene: TRBV4-3; clone size: .; CDR3 DNA: TGCGCCAGCAGCCAAGTGGCACGTTTTAATTCACCCCTCCACTTT; CDR3 protein: CASSQVARFNSPLHF
D gene: .; J gene: TRBJ1-2; V gene: TRBV11-3; clone size: .; CDR3 DNA: TGTGCCAGCGGCACCAGGGCCACAGGAGAAGCTAACTATGGCTACACCTTC; CDR3 protein: CASGTRATGEANYGYTF
D gene: .; J gene: TRBJ2-4; V gene: TRBV29-1; clone size: .; CDR3 DNA: TGCAGCGTTGTACAGGGTAAAAACATTCAGTACTTC; CDR3 protein: CSVVQGKNIQYF
D gene: .; J gene: TRBJ2-6; V gene: TRBV21-1; clone size: .; CDR3 DNA: TGTGCCAGCAGTGGGTTGGTAGCTACAACAAGTCGGGCCAACGTCCTGACTTTC; CDR3 protein: CASSGLVATTSRANVLTF
D gene: .; J gene: TRBJ2-7; V gene: TRBV5-4; clone size: .; CDR3 DNA: TGTGCCAGCAGCGACAGACCGGGGGCCTACGAGCAGTACTTC; CDR3 protein: CASSDRPGAYEQYF
D gene: TRBD1; J gene: TRBJ1-6; V gene: TRBV5-6; clone size: .; CDR3 DNA: TGTGCCAGCAGCTTGGACAGGGGATCACCCCTCCACTTT; CDR3 protein: CASSLDRGSPLHF
D gene: TRBD1; J gene: TRBJ1-2; V gene: TRBV9; clone size: .; CDR3 DNA: TGTGCCAGCAGCCCCCGAGGACAGGGAAACTATGGCTACACCTTC; CDR3 protein: CASSPRGQGNYGYTF
D gene: .; J gene: TRBJ2-7; V gene: TRBV9; clone size: .; CDR3 DNA: TGTGCCAGCAGCGAAGGAACAGGCCCCCCTGGGGAGCAGTACTTC; CDR3 protein: CASSEGTGPPGEQYF
D gene: .; J gene: TRBJ1-1; V gene: TRBV5-1; clone size: once; CDR3 DNA: TGCGCCAGCAGCGGCGGGGGACTGAACACTGAAGCTTTCTTT; CDR3 protein: CASSGGGLNTEAFF
D gene: .; J gene: TRBJ1-1; V gene: TRBV7-8; clone size: .; CDR3 DNA: TGTGCCAGCACCCCCGGGGTAGACATGAACACTGAAGCTTTCTTT; CDR3 protein: CASTPGVDMNTEAFF
D gene: .; J gene: TRBJ2-7; V gene: TRBV6-6; clone size: .; CDR3 DNA: TGTGCCAGCAGTTTCCAGACAGGTTCGTCGCAGTACTTC; CDR3 protein: CASSFQTGSSQYF
D gene: TRBD1; J gene: TRBJ2-1; V gene: TRBV27; clone size: .; CDR3 DNA: TGTACCAGCAGTCCCGGGACAGGGGCATTAAATGAGCAGTTCTTC; CDR3 protein: CTSSPGTGALNEQFF
D gene: TRBD1; J gene: TRBJ1-5; V gene: TRBV6-6; clone size: .; CDR3 DNA: TGTGCCAGCAGTTACCAGGGGGCAGGACAGCCCCAGCATTTT; CDR3 protein: CASSYQGAGQPQHF
D gene: TRBD1; J gene: TRBJ1-1; V gene: TRBV19; clone size: .; CDR3 DNA: TGTGCCAGTAGTACACAAACCTCGACAGGGGCCACTGAAGCTTTCTTT; CDR3 protein: CASSTQTSTGATEAFF
D gene: TRBD2; J gene: TRBJ2-7; V gene: TRBV6-1; clone size: once; CDR3 DNA: TGTGCCAGCAGGGGACTAATATCCTACGAGCAGTACTTC; CDR3 protein: CASRGLISYEQYF
D gene: TRBD1; J gene: TRBJ1-4; V gene: TRBV7-8; clone size: few; CDR3 DNA: TGTGCCAGCAGCTGGGGACAGTATAATGAAAAACTGTTTTTT; CDR3 protein: CASSWGQYNEKLFF
D gene: .; J gene: TRBJ2-5; V gene: TRBV2; clone size: .; CDR3 DNA: TGTGCCAGCAGTGCACCGGGATTTGGGCAAGAGACCCAGTACTTC; CDR3 protein: CASSAPGFGQETQYF
D gene: .; J gene: TRBJ2-1; V gene: TRBV25-1; clone size: .; CDR3 DNA: TGTGCCAGCAGTGAGTGGGCAAACAATGAGCAGTTCTTC; CDR3 protein: CASSEWANNEQFF
D gene: TRBD2; J gene: TRBJ2-1; V gene: TRBV7-3; clone size: once; CDR3 DNA: TGTGCCAGCAGCCGGGAAACAGCGGGGATCGGGTTCTTC; CDR3 protein: CASSRETAGIGFF
D gene: .; J gene: TRBJ1-2; V gene: TRBV7-2; clone size: .; CDR3 DNA: TGTGCCAGCAGCTTAGGGAGTTGGTCGCGCTCCGATGGCTACACCTTC; CDR3 protein: CASSLGSWSRSDGYTF
D gene: TRBD2; J gene: TRBJ2-3; V gene: TRBV6-1; clone size: .; CDR3 DNA: TGTGCCAGCAGAGGCGGGGGGGCAAGCACAGATACGCAGTATTTT; CDR3 protein: CASRGGGASTDTQYF
D gene: TRBD1; J gene: TRBJ1-5; V gene: TRBV15; clone size: .; CDR3 DNA: TGTGCCACCAGCAGAGGATCAGGGGGAAACAATCAGCCCCAGCATTTT; CDR3 protein: CATSRGSGGNNQPQHF